These 20 T cell receptor beta chains share one sample of origin, sequenced in a study of T-cell reconstitution after alpha-beta-depleted transplantation in children. As it was prepared, the TCRbeta library received unique molecular identifiers. TCRdb called the PCR reads again in MiXCR, with one record for every CDR3 protein. This table holds some 350,000 distinct CDR3 sequences, around 15% found once. The sequencing used PBMCs, mostly from graft donor cells, collected 360 days after TCRalphabeta/CD19-depleted stem cell transplant. The receptors shown here come from a male patient between 2 and 10 years old who had a stem cell transplant for acute lymphoblastic leukemia, so the T cells may come from the graft donor.

In this sample, this clonotype turned up a few times. The chain joins TRBV6-5 to TRBJ2-5; D unresolved. Between the trimmed V and J ends, which lost 2 bases and 0 bases, there was a span of 10 bases. Germline V gene data show CDR1 as MNHEY and CDR2 as SVGAGI. The CDR3 has 15 amino acids. The CDR3 nucleotides read TGTGCCAGCAGTTACGTCCTTGGGTACCAAGAGACCCAGTACTTC. It encodes CASSYVLGYQETQYF.

This clonotype has more than one count but fewer than ten. The rearrangement links TRBV11-2 to TRBJ2-2; D not resolved. V was trimmed by 3 bases and J by 4 bases, leaving 9 bases between them. The CDR3 covers 14 residues. Per the germline V gene, CDR1 is SGHAT and CDR2 is FQNNGV. CDR3 nucleotide sequence: TGTGCCAGCAGCTTCGGCAGGAGCACCGGGGAGCTGTTTTTT. Amino acid sequence: CASSFGRSTGELFF.

This clonotype was counted many times. The rearrangement joins TRBV27 to TRBJ2-3; the match to TRBD2 covers 9 bases. Germline V lookup: CDR1 MNHEY, CDR2 SMNVEV (reference sequence). With 3 bases clipped from V and 3 bases from J, the junction kept 7 bases outside the gene matches. The CDR3 spans 16 residues. The CDR3 spells CASSFWAGGPTDTQYF. Here the CDR3 DNA reads TGTGCCAGCAGTTTTTGGGCGGGAGGGCCAACAGATACGCAGTATTTT.

The chain is built from TRBV12-3 or TRBV12-4 and TRBJ2-5, with TRBD2 matching over 7 bases. Unmatched junction bases numbered 6, after V lost 6 bases and J lost 2 bases. CDR3 length: 14 residues. Here the CDR3 DNA reads TGTGCCAGCAGCATGGGGGAGGGACAAGAGACCCAGTACTTC. Protein sequence: CASSMGEGQETQYF.

This chain uses TRBV7-2 with TRBJ2-1; 8 nucleotides line up with TRBD2. V lost 5 bases to trimming and J lost 8 bases; unmatched junction nucleotides: 11. The germline V gene has CDR1 SGHTA and CDR2 FQGNSA. The CDR3 is 15 residues long. This CDR3 is CASSPGRGAGDEQFF. CDR3 in DNA: TGTGCCAGCAGCCCCGGGCGGGGGGCTGGGGATGAGCAGTTCTTC.

Only a few counts were recorded for this clonotype. The J gene is TRBJ2-2, the V gene TRBV29-1; D is possibly TRBD1 or TRBD2 (5 bases each). The CDR3 loop spans 16 amino acids. V was pared by 4 bases and J by 3 bases, with 18 bases between. Germline CDR1 and CDR2: SQVTM and ANQGSEA. CDR3 sequence: CSVAPAGRADTGELFF. The CDR3 nucleotides read TGCAGCGTTGCCCCCGCAGGGCGAGCGGACACCGGGGAGCTGTTTTTT.

The V and J genes are TRBV20-1 and TRBJ2-5, with D uncertain. This CDR3 spans 12 amino acids. V dropped 1 base and J dropped 6 bases, with 9 bases sitting between them. Per germline, CDR1 DFQATT and CDR2 SNEGSKA (reference sequence). The CDR3 sequence is CSARVVGKTQYF. The CDR3 DNA is TGCAGTGCTAGAGTTGTAGGGAAGACCCAGTACTTC.

The rearrangement links TRBV3-1 to TRBJ2-3; 7 nucleotides line up with TRBD2. CDR3 size: 15 residues. Germline V CDR1 and CDR2: LGHDT, YNNKEL (reference sequence). With V trimmed by 0 bases and J by 7 bases, 7 bases remained unmatched. The CDR3 sequence is CASSQDLGAGYTQYF. CDR3 nucleotides: TGTGCCAGCAGCCAAGATCTAGGAGCGGGGTATACGCAGTATTTT.

This chain uses TRBV4-3 with TRBJ2-1; D possibly corresponds to TRBD2 (6 bases). The CDR3 runs 17 residues. The germline gives CDR1 LGHNA, CDR2 YSLEER. V lost 0 bases and J 8 bases, leaving 20 bases between the germline ends. The CDR3 DNA sequence: TGCGCCAGCAGCCAAGATGGTGGGGGAGGCCTGTACTATGAGCAGTTCTTC. Its protein is CASSQDGGGGLYYEQFF.

There are a few counts of this clonotype. This chain's CDR3 is CASSGQGISYNEQFF. As DNA, the CDR3 is TGTGCCAGCAGTGGACAGGGTATCTCCTACAATGAGCAGTTCTTC. The chain is built from TRBV2 and TRBJ2-1, with 7 bases that match TRBD1. V dropped 4 bases and J dropped 0; count of bases not matched to a gene: 3. There are 15 residues in the CDR3. Per germline, CDR1 SNHLY and CDR2 FYNNEI.

There are a few counts of this clonotype. CDR3 DNA: TGTGCCAGCAGCATTGACTGGGGCAGAGCGACCTACGAGCAGTACTTC. This gives the protein CASSIDWGRATYEQYF. The chain combines TRBV5-4 with TRBJ2-7; D is perhaps TRBD1 (5 bases). The V end lost 4 bases, the J end lost 2 bases, and 19 bases lay between the germline ends. The CDR3 has 16 amino acids. CDR1 and CDR2 (germline): SGHNT, YYREEE (reference sequence).

This clonotype came up many times. Sequence at one end of the junction differs from germline and may be a read error. This chain joins TRBV10-3 and TRBJ1-2; D ambiguous. The CDR3 is 14 amino acids. In germline, CDR1 is ENHRY, CDR2 SYGVKD. The CDR3 spells CAISEPTQGTAQVF. The CDR3 DNA is TGTGCCATCAGTGAGCCTACGCAAGGAACTGCTCAGGTTTTC.

The gene calls are TRBV28 and TRBJ2-2, with D perhaps TRBD1 or TRBD2 (5 bases each). This CDR3 has 15 residues. Deletions cut 6 bases from V and 4 bases from J, with 15 bases between. Per the germline V gene, CDR1 is MDHEN and CDR2 is SYDVKM. CDR3: CASSQGPRGTGELFF. DNA for the CDR3: TGTGCCAGCAGCCAAGGGCCGAGGGGCACCGGGGAGCTGTTTTTT.

On this clonotype: The germline gene is not matched at one end of the junction; a read error may be the cause. The gene calls are TRBV27 and TRBJ2-7; TRBD2 is a possible D gene (5 bases). The CDR3 contains 8 residues. Germline CDR1 and CDR2: MNHEY and SMNVEV (reference sequence). CDR3 bases: TGTGCCAGCACCCTGGGAGCCTTC. As protein: CASTLGAF.

This chain joins TRBV28 and TRBJ2-2; 11 bases align to TRBD2. V shed 5 bases and J 6 bases; nucleotides not matched to a gene: 17. CDR3 length equals 19 residues. Germline V gives CDR1 MDHEN, CDR2 SYDVKM. This CDR3 reads CASSTPLAGGPGQAGELFF. CDR3 sequence (DNA): TGTGCCAGCAGTACTCCCCTAGCGGGAGGACCCGGCCAGGCCGGGGAGCTGTTTTTT.

This clonotype was detected many times. The gene calls are TRBV5-5 and TRBJ1-1; 8 nucleotides align to TRBD1. The CDR3 is 17 amino acids. CDR1 is SGHKS, CDR2 YYEKEE, per germline (reference sequence). Unmatched junction bases numbered 12, after V lost 4 bases and J lost 1 base. CDR3 region: CASSRTLTGASNTEAFF. The CDR3 nucleotides are TGTGCCAGCAGCCGGACGTTGACAGGGGCCTCGAACACTGAAGCTTTCTTT.

V usage is TRBV3-1 and J usage is TRBJ2-1; no clear D. In germline, CDR1 is LGHDT, CDR2 YNNKEL (reference sequence). Trimming took off 1 base at V and 5 bases at J, with 9 bases between the two ends. CDR3 length: 14 residues. The CDR3 sequence: CASSQGAYDNEQFF. The CDR3 DNA sequence: TGTGCCAGCAGCCAAGGGGCCTACGACAATGAGCAGTTCTTC.

The chain combines TRBV5-1 with TRBJ2-3; D possibly uses TRBD1 or TRBD2 (6 bases each). With 0 bases removed from V and 3 bases from J, the gap between germline ends came to 26 bases. Germline-derived CDR1 and CDR2 are SGHRS and YFSETQ. The CDR3 sequence is 20 residues long. The CDR3 sequence: CASSLAHPGGNAGSTDTQYF. DNA of the CDR3: TGCGCCAGCAGCTTGGCGCACCCCGGGGGCAACGCAGGATCGACAGATACGCAGTATTTT.

The rearrangement uses TRBV13 and TRBJ2-1; TRBD2 aligns across 11 bases. Germline-derived CDR1 and CDR2 are PRHDT and FYEKMQ (reference sequence). Germline trimming cut 7 bases from V and 8 bases from J; bases unmatched to any gene: 13. This CDR3 region has 16 residues. The CDR3, as DNA: TGTGCCAGCACCGAGGGCCTAGCGGGAGGCCCCGATGAGCAGTTCTTC. Translating it yields CASTEGLAGGPDEQFF.

This chain connects TRBV30 to TRBJ2-1; 10 bases map to TRBD2. Germline CDR1 reads GTSNPN; CDR2 reads SVGIG (reference sequence). The J segment lost 9 bases and the V segment lost 2 bases, leaving 7 bases of the junction unmatched. The CDR3 runs 14 residues. CDR3 coding DNA: TGTGCCTGGAGTCTTCTAGCGGGGGAAGTTGAGCAGTTCTTC. Translating gives CAWSLLAGEVEQFF.